The 13 T cell receptor beta chains presented below share a single source sample, sequenced in a study of early T cells in non-severe SARS-CoV-2 infection. One entry per CDR3 protein results from TCRdb running MiXCR on the 5' RACE reads. Of around 50,000 distinct CDR3 sequences listed, under 15% are singletons. Sequencing input: whole blood. The receptors were gathered from an adult who was a healthcare worker with PCR-confirmed SARS-CoV-2 infection or an uninfected control (not recorded which).

This clonotype appeared a few times. This chain uses TRBV28 with TRBJ2-1; a weak D match, TRBD2 (6 bases). Trimming took off 2 bases at V and 1 base at J, with 6 bases between the two ends. Germline values: CDR1 MDHEN, CDR2 SYDVKM. The CDR3 is made up of 14 amino acids. In DNA form, the CDR3 reads TGTGCCAGCAGTTTAGGGACTTCCTACAATGAGCAGTTCTTC. Translating gives CASSLGTSYNEQFF.

DNA for the CDR3: TGTGCCAGCAGTTACACCGGGGGGACAGCGGGTGAGCAGTACTTC. The encoded protein is CASSYTGGTAGEQYF. The rearrangement joins TRBV6-2 or TRBV6-3 to TRBJ2-7; the D call may be TRBD1 or TRBD2 (7 bases each). The CDR3 extends over 15 amino acids. Germline V CDR1 and CDR2: MNHEY, SVGEGT. V gave up 2 bases and J gave up 7 bases, with 18 bases separating them.

The gene calls are TRBV20-1 and TRBJ1-4; D is ambiguous. This CDR3 comprises 12 residues. Trimming shortened V by 3 bases and J by 5 bases, and 7 bases separated the two germline ends. Germline assignment: CDR1 DFQATT and CDR2 SNEGSKA (reference sequence). CDR3 amino acids: CSASPGNEKLFF. As DNA, the CDR3 is TGCAGTGCTAGCCCCGGGAATGAAAAACTGTTTTTT.

The J gene is TRBJ1-1, the V gene TRBV9, with 7 bases identical to TRBD1. There are 13 residues in the CDR3. Germline assignment: CDR1 SGDLS and CDR2 YYNGEE. J lost 3 bases, V lost 3 bases, and 2 bases had no gene match. Here the CDR3 DNA reads TGTGCCAGCAGCGGGACAGGAGACACTGAAGCTTTCTTT. Translating gives CASSGTGDTEAFF.

This clonotype appeared many times. This chain connects TRBV18 to TRBJ2-7, with a weak D call TRBD2 (6 bases). From germline, CDR1 is KGHSH and CDR2 LQKENI. V dropped 4 bases and J dropped 0 bases, with 13 bases sitting between them. The CDR3 runs to 15 residues. CDR3 coding DNA: TGTGCCAGCTCACTCATGGGAGGCCCCTCCTACGAGCAGTACTTC. Its protein is CASSLMGGPSYEQYF.

This clonotype was seen many times. CDR3 region: CASSLAGASNEQFF. DNA for the CDR3: TGTGCCAGCAGTTTAGCGGGAGCGAGCAATGAGCAGTTCTTC. The genes are TRBV6-6 and TRBJ2-1, with 9 bases aligning to TRBD2. CDR3 length: 14 amino acids. In germline, CDR1 is MNHNY, CDR2 SVGAGI (reference sequence). With 4 bases clipped from V and 6 bases from J, the junction kept 4 bases outside the gene matches.

DNA for the CDR3: TGCGCCAGCAGTGTTACAGGGGGCACTGAAGCTTTCTTT. It specifies CASSVTGGTEAFF. The gene calls are TRBV10-2 and TRBJ1-1, with 8 bases fitting TRBD1. Germline-derived CDR1 and CDR2 are WSHSY and SAAADI. This CDR3 region has 13 residues. The V and J ends lost 4 bases and 4 bases, in that order; junction bases with no gene match: 2.

V usage is TRBV6-1 and J usage is TRBJ2-2; D is perhaps TRBD1 (6 bases). The V and J ends lost 10 bases and 3 bases respectively, with 9 bases between them. Germline assignment: CDR1 MNHNS and CDR2 SASEGT. This CDR3 spans 12 amino acids. This CDR3 reads CATTGYTGELFF. Written as DNA, the CDR3 is TGTGCCACCACAGGGTACACCGGGGAGCTGTTTTTT.

This clonotype was seen many times. V usage is TRBV5-1 and J usage is TRBJ2-7; 7 nucleotides agree with TRBD2. Unmatched junction bases numbered 7, after V lost 2 bases and J lost 2 bases. The CDR3 covers 15 residues. Germline V gene sequence: CDR1 SGHRS, CDR2 YFSETQ. CDR3 loop: CASSFGPGLTYEQYF. In nucleotides, the CDR3 is TGCGCCAGCAGCTTTGGGCCGGGACTAACCTACGAGCAGTACTTC.

This clonotype appeared many times. The chain has TRBV24-1 and TRBJ2-3; the D is unclear. Trimming pared 5 bases from V and 6 bases from J, leaving 17 bases between. Per germline, CDR1 KGHDR and CDR2 SFDVKD. The CDR3 spans 15 residues. The CDR3 loop reads CATSAPRLSQDTQYF. CDR3 DNA: TGTGCCACCAGTGCCCCCCGGCTCTCCCAGGATACGCAGTATTTT.

This clonotype was seen ten or more times. This chain connects TRBV18 to TRBJ1-2; 9 positions agree with TRBD1. This CDR3 is built from 15 residues. Trimming cost V 4 bases and J 2 bases; bases outside gene matches: 5. The germline CDR1 and CDR2 sequences are KGHSH and LQKENI. CDR3 region: CASSLDRGGNYGYTF. DNA of the CDR3: TGTGCCAGCTCACTCGACAGGGGGGGAAACTATGGCTACACCTTC.

This clonotype was observed many times. This chain uses TRBV2 with TRBJ2-7; D is perhaps TRBD2 (6 bases). CDR3 length equals 17 residues. In germline, CDR1 is SNHLY, CDR2 FYNNEI. V dropped 7 bases and J dropped 3 bases, with 25 bases sitting between them. The CDR3 reads CASTPGVVQGGYYEQYF. In nucleotides, the CDR3 is TGTGCCAGCACCCCGGGGGTGGTACAAGGCGGCTACTACGAGCAGTACTTC. Using reference TRBV2 and TRBJ2-7 for the parts outside the CDR3, the full variable domain is EPEVTQTPSHQVTQMGQEVILRCVPISNHLYFYWYRQILGQKVEFLVSFYNNEISEKSEIFDDQFSVERPDGSNFTLKIRSTKLEDSAMYFCASTPGVVQGGYYEQYFGPGTRLTVT.

V gene TRBV20-1 combines with J gene TRBJ2-7; possibly TRBD1 for D (5 bases). CDR3 length equals 13 residues. V lost 2 bases to trimming and J lost 3 bases, with 11 bases between them. Per the germline V gene, CDR1 is DFQATT and CDR2 is SNEGSKA (reference sequence). The CDR3 protein is CSARIPGYYEQYF. The DNA of the CDR3 is TGCAGTGCTAGAATCCCAGGGTACTACGAGCAGTACTTC.